Sequencing of this T cell receptor (beta chain) was carried out in a study of beta chain features in type 1 diabetes (dated by TCRdb to the late 2010s). Notes on the research overall: Patients and healthy donors did not differ in mean age, gender distribution, total cell number or subset yield. A total of roughly 98,000,000 sorted cells were examined across all samples, and RNA yield correlated strongly with the number of cells per subset. The study compared the TCRB repertoires of sorted circulating CD4+ T cell subsets in recently diagnosed type 1 diabetes patients with those in matched healthy donors. Regulatory and stem cell-like memory subsets were obtained from only 8 patients and roughly 8 healthy donors, while naive and central memory subsets were obtained from all 30 or so donors. Here is what the overall study found, with its caveats: Only small numbers of individuals were included in the HLA sub-analyses, which left unresolved whether HLA type had any influence on TCRB rearrangement. A moderate but significant shortening of TCRB CDR3 length was observed in type 1 diabetes patients in all four CD4+ subsets. Naive, central memory and regulatory TCRB repertoires appeared to be more similar among patients than among healthy donors. Fewer insertions and more nucleotide deletions at VDJ recombination sites were observed in patients with type 1 diabetes, implying thymic rearrangement abnormalities. PCR may preferentially amplify shorter templates, but because patient and control samples were amplified and corrected together, any resulting skew would affect both groups equally. Because cDNA was sequenced instead of genomic DNA, highly expressing activated cells could be over-represented, though the groups showed no difference in activation or CD3 levels.

This clone was seen only a few times. Its antigen target is currently unknown. Per-nucleotide qualities are absent, and no much larger clonotype sits a single base away. CDR1 and CDR2 (LGHNA, YSLEER) derive from the germline V gene. Compared with germline, V lacks 4 bases and J lacks 6 bases; bases without a gene match: 16. The CDR3 runs 17 amino acids, cysteine and phenylalanine included. Just CDR3 DNA is preserved here, 51 bases in frame from base 1. From each donor, a single peripheral blood sample of about 100 mL on average was drawn into heparinised tubes. A BD FACSAria II and a panel including CD45RO, CCR7, CD25, CD127, CD95 and CD27 were used to sort naive, central memory, regulatory and stem cell-like memory CD4+ T cells. A purity above 98% was achieved for all sorted populations. PBMCs were isolated immediately by Lymphoprep density gradient centrifugation and stained directly without culture. So that batch effects would be minimized, each experiment stained and sorted samples in pairs, pairing one healthy donor with one patient.

The entire amount of isolated RNA was reverse transcribed using the High Capacity cDNA Reverse Transcription Kit, so the sequenced TCRB transcripts were expressed ones. Deep immunoSEQ sequencing was performed on naive, central memory and regulatory T cell samples, with an average of approximately 4 million total reads per sample. Sorted cells were lysed in RLT buffer, and RNA was extracted using DNase-treated RNeasy Micro or Mini kits according to cell number. To prevent cross-contamination, every cell subset was processed on its own, while patient and healthy donor samples were processed together. TCRB sequences were amplified from cDNA with the immunoSEQ multiplex PCR, producing 87-bp fragments spanning the CDR3 region. The amplicons were sequenced using the Illumina HiSeq platform. Per the authors' processing: PCR bias was computationally corrected using synthetic template baselines, reads within Hamming distance 2 were collapsed, and singletons that could not be merged were discarded. Reads were aligned to IMGT to assign V, D and J genes, CDR3 length, and insertions or deletions at six rearrangement sites. Clonotype counts were normalized to sorted cell number within each subset before computing true diversity and Gini coefficients with the tcR R package. The overlap coefficient, calculated on TCRB nucleotide sequences, was used to quantify repertoire sharing. In its TCRdb copy, this immuneACCESS table keeps in-frame sequences only and misses some clones. Where compared with another copy, unresolved V genes explain less than half of these, and the others have no known cause. From that table come the V and J calls and clone size; the DNA was used to work out D and trimming. Here the sample has about 340,000 clones; over 7% occur a single time. About 1% of the sample lies in the top ten.

The specimen sequenced was central memory CD4+ T cells from blood. This sequence was found in a man under 40 with type 1 diabetes. In this chain, TRBV4-3 is recombined with TRBJ1-1, with TRBD1 identical over 8 junction bases. The DNA reads TGCGCCAGCAGCCCCCAGAGACACAGGGGGGACCCCTCTGAAGCTTTCTTT. Translated, it reads CASSPQRHRGDPSEAFF.